One TCR beta chain is described in this entry. The antigen is undetermined. PCR involved 60 Vbeta and 13 Jbeta primers. Sequencing was performed with immunoSEQ multiplex PCR; in TCRdb, only in-frame clones are kept and a portion is missing. The sample has roughly 290,000 clones, around 90% seen once; the top ten hold about 2%. The sample belongs to a study of cytomegalovirus exposure and HLA in healthy donors. General study findings and limits: A few CMV-associated chains proved CMV antigen-specific in vitro. A later analysis reportedly found fewer N-insertions in an Asian-associated ancestry cluster than the approximately 660-donor mean.

The sequence was collected from a young woman in good health and CMV-seronegative. The sample was PBMCs.

CDR3 amino acids: CASSLEPSGGGTDTQYF. In DNA form, the CDR3 reads TGCGCCAGCAGCTTGGAGCCTAGCGGGGGGGGTACAGATACGCAGTATTTT. The rearrangement joins TRBV5-1 to TRBJ2-3, with 12 bases fitting TRBD2. The CDR3 loop spans 17 amino acids. V lost 0 bases and J lost 3; bases outside the gene matches: 5. In germline, CDR1 is SGHRS, CDR2 YFSETQ. The full variable domain, rest sourced from reference TRBV5-1 and TRBJ2-3, is KAGVTQTPRYLIKTRGQQVTLSCSPISGHRSVSWYQQTPGQGLQFLFEYFSETQRNKGNFPGRFSGRQFSNSRSEMNVSTLELGDSALYLCASSLEPSGGGTDTQYFGPGTRLTVL.